Below, 7 T cell receptor beta chains from the same sample are listed, as sequenced in a study of T cells expressing NK-cell markers. TCRdb reworked the 5' RACE reads into one entry per CDR3 protein, no DNA. This sample's table has around 550,000 distinct CDR3 sequences. The sequenced sample consisted of blood T cells: a sorted CD56 or NKG2C T cell subset, CD4+ or CD8+ T cells, or bulk PBMC T cells (not recorded which). Source of these receptors: a man aged 18 to 30 in good health.

The chain has TRBV7-2 and TRBJ2-1; the D call of TRBD2 rests on TCRdb alone, since no DNA is present to check it. The germline CDR1 and CDR2 sequences are SGHTA and FQGNSA. The CDR3 is 14 residues long. This CDR3 is CASSRRRGDNEQFF.

The genes are TRBV4-2 and TRBJ2-3; the TCRdb D gene call, TRBD2, has no DNA to confirm it. CDR3 size: 16 residues. Per germline, CDR1 LGHNA and CDR2 YNFKEQ. CDR3 loop: CASSDGTTAGADTQYF.

The chain uses TRBV7-8 and TRBJ1-3. Germline V lookup: CDR1 SGHVS, CDR2 FQNEAQ. This CDR3 region has 15 residues. CDR3 protein: CASSFGERGGNTIYF.

The chain combines TRBV19 with TRBJ2-1; TCRdb lists TRBD1, though no DNA is available to test this call. CDR1 and CDR2 (germline): LNHDA, SQIVND (reference sequence). This CDR3 is 14 amino acids long. The CDR3 here is CASSTGQGAYEQFF.

The chain carries TRBV11-2 and TRBJ2-3; TCRdb returns TRBD2, unconfirmable since there is no DNA. The CDR3 is 18 residues long. Germline CDR1 is SGHAT and CDR2 is FQNNGV. CDR3 protein: CASSHGTSGSLSTDTQYF.

This chain links TRBV12-3 or TRBV12-4 with TRBJ2-4; TCRdb indicates TRBD2, and absent DNA this call remains unverified. The CDR3 is 18 residues long. The CDR3 loop reads CASSSGTSGILAKNIQYF.

This sequence joins TRBV5-1 and TRBJ2-3; TCRdb indicates TRBD1, and absent DNA this call remains unverified. Germline V gives CDR1 SGHRS, CDR2 YFSETQ. There are 15 residues in the CDR3. CDR3 residues: CASSLFRTGLDTQYF. Complete variable domain (other parts from reference TRBV5-1 and TRBJ2-3): KAGVTQTPRYLIKTRGQQVTLSCSPISGHRSVSWYQQTPGQGLQFLFEYFSETQRNKGNFPGRFSGRQFSNSRSEMNVSTLELGDSALYLCASSLFRTGLDTQYFGPGTRLTVL.